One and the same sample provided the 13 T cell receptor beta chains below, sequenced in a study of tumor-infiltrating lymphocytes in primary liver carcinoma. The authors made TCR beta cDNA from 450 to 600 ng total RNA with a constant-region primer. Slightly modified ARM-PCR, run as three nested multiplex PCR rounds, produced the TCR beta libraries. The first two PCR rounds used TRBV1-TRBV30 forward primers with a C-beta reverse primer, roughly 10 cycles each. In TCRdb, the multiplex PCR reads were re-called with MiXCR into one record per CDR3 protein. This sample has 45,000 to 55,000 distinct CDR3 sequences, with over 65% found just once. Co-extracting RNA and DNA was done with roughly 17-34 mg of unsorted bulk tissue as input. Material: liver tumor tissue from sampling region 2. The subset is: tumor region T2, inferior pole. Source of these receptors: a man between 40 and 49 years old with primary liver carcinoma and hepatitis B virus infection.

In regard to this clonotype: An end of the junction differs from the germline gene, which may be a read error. The CDR3 loop is CAICEWSEQYF. CDR3 sequence (DNA): TGTGCCATCTGTGAATGGTCCGAGCAATACTTC. V usage is TRBV10-3 and J usage is TRBJ2-7; D call uncertain. CDR1 and CDR2 from the germline V gene are ENHRY and SYGVKD. This CDR3 is 11 amino acids long.

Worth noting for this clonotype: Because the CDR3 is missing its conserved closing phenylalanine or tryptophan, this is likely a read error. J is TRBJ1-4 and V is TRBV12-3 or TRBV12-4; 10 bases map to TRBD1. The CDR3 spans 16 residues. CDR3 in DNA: TGTGCCTGCAGCCAAAAATCGGGACAGGGGATTGAAAAACTGTTTTTA. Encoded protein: CACSQKSGQGIEKLFL.

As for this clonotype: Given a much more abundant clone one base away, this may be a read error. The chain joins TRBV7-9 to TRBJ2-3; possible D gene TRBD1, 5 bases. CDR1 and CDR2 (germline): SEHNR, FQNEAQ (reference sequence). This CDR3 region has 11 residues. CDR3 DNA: TGTGCCAGCACGGACACAGAAACGCAGTATTTT. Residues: CASTDTETQYF.

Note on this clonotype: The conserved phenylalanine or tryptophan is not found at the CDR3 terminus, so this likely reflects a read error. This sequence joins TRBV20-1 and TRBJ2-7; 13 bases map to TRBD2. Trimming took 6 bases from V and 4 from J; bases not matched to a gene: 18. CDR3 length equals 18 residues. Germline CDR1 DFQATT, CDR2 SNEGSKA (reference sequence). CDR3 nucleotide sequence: TGCAGTGCCTTGAGAGGGCCCGGGACTAGCGGGATCGCTTACGAGCAGTACTAC. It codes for CSALRGPGTSGIAYEQYY.

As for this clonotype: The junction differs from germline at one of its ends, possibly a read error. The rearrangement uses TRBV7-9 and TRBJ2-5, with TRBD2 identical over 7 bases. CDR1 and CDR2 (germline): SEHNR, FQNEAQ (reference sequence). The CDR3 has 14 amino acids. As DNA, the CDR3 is TGTGCCAGCAGCTCCGGGACTAACGGGGTGACCCAGTACTTT. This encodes CASSSGTNGVTQYF.

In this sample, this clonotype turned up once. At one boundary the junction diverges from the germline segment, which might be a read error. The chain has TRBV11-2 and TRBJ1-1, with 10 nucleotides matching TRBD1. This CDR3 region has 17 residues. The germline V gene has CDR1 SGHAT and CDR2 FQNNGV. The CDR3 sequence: CASSRMGGQGFGTEALF. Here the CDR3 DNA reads TGTGCCAGCAGCCGGATGGGGGGACAGGGGTTCGGCACCGAAGCTCTCTTT.

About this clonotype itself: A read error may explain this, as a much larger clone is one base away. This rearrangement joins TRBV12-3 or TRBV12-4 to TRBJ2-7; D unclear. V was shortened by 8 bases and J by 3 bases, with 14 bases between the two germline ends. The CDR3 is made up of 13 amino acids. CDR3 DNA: TGTGCCAGCCGGAAGGGCCGCTACTACGAGCAGTACTTC. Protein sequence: CASRKGRYYEQYF.

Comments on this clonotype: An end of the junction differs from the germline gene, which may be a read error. The CDR3 sequence is CASSFIRQGTDTQYF. CDR3 bases: TGTGCCAGCAGCTTCATCCGACAGGGCACAGATACACAGTATTTT. The V gene is TRBV6-6, the J gene TRBJ2-3; 7 nucleotides align to TRBD1. This CDR3 has 15 amino acids. Looked up from germline, CDR1 is MNHNY and CDR2 is SVGAGI (reference sequence).

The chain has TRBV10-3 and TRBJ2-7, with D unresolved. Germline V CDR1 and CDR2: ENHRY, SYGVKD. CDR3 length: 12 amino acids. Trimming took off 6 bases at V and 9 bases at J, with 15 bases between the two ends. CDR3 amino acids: CAISRDDTAQYF. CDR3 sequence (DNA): TGTGCCATCAGCAGAGATGACACAGCGCAGTACTTC.

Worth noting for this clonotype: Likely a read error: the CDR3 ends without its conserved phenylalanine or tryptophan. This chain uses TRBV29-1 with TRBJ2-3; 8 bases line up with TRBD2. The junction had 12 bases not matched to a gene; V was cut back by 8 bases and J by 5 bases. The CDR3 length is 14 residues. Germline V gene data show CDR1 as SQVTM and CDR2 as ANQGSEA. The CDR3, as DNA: TGCAGCATTTCGGGAGGGCCAGTGGGAGATACGCAGTATTTA. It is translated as CSISGGPVGDTQYL.

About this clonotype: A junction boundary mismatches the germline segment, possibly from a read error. CDR3 loop: CASSEWASYKQYF. The DNA of the CDR3 is TGTGCCAGCAGTGAGTGGGCTTCCTACAAGCAGTACTTC. The chain carries TRBV6-1 and TRBJ2-7; D is undetermined. This CDR3 spans 13 amino acids. Germline V CDR1 and CDR2: MNHNS, SASEGT.

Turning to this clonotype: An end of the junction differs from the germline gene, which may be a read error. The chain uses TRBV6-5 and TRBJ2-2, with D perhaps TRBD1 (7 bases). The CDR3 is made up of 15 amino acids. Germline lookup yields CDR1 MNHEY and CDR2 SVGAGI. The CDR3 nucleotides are TGTGCCGGCAGTTACTCGAACAGGGGACTGGGGGAGCTGTTTTTT. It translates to CAGSYSNRGLGELFF.

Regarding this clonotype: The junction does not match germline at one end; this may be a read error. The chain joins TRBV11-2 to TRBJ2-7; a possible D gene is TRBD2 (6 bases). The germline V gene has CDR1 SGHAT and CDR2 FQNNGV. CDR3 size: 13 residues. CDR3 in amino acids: CASSLSELASLYF. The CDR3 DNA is TGTGCTAGCAGCTTAAGTGAGCTAGCGTCCCTGTACTTC. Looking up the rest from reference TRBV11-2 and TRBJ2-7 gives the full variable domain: EAGVAQSPRYKIIEKRQSVAFWCNPISGHATLYWYQQILGQGPKLLIQFQNNGVVDDSQLPKDRFSAERLKGVDSTLKIQPAKLEDSAVYLCASSLSELASLYFGPGTRLTVT.